The rows below give T cell receptor beta chains drawn from one sample of a study of cytomegalovirus exposure and HLA in healthy donors. The repertoire was sequenced with immunoSEQ multiplex PCR; TCRdb's copy has only in-frame clones and lacks some. This sample yields some 120,000 clones, of which around three quarters are seen a single time; approximately 1.3% belongs to the top ten. Sequencing was carried out using PBMCs. The receptors derive from a female donor in good health and CMV-seronegative. CDR3s include the opening cysteine and the closing phenylalanine or tryptophan. D genes are given only for firm matches. Clone size, where shown, is once, few, many, or a class for clones that have expanded.

V gene	clone size	J gene	D gene	CDR3 protein	CDR3 DNA
TRBV2	.	TRBJ1-5	.	CASSFVGNQPQHF	TGTGCCAGCAGTTTCGTCGGGAATCAGCCCCAGCATTTT
TRBV28	.	TRBJ1-3	.	CASSWTTGRRGNTIYF	TGTGCCAGCAGTTGGACCACAGGACGCCGGGGAAACACCATATATTTT
TRBV7-2	.	TRBJ2-2	TRBD2	CASSFSGRPRSTGELFF	TGTGCCAGCAGCTTTAGCGGGAGGCCTCGGAGCACCGGGGAGCTGTTTTTT
TRBV4-1	.	TRBJ2-2	TRBD1	CASSQGVSPTGAGELFF	TGCGCCAGCAGCCAAGGCGTTAGTCCTACAGGGGCCGGGGAGCTGTTTTTT
TRBV11-2	few	TRBJ2-3	TRBD2	CASSRLAGFTDTQYF	TGTGCCAGCAGCCGACTAGCGGGCTTCACAGATACGCAGTATTTT
TRBV7-9	.	TRBJ1-2	.	CASSLGLGESGGYTF	TGTGCCAGCAGCTTAGGCTTGGGCGAGTCAGGAGGCTACACCTTC
TRBV5-6	.	TRBJ2-1	TRBD1	CASSLERGRVDNEQFF	TGTGCCAGCAGCTTGGAAAGGGGGCGCGTCGACAATGAGCAGTTCTTC
TRBV7-6	.	TRBJ2-7	.	CASSLGTFYEQYF	TGTGCCAGCAGCTTGGGGACATTCTACGAGCAGTACTTC
TRBV2	.	TRBJ2-2	.	CASRQGSNTGELFF	TGTGCCAGCAGGCAGGGGTCGAACACCGGGGAGCTGTTTTTT
TRBV7-9	.	TRBJ2-1	TRBD2	CASSLASGVPYNEQFF	TGTGCCAGCAGTCTAGCTAGCGGGGTACCCTACAATGAGCAGTTCTTC